These 4 T cell receptor beta chains were sequenced from one sample in a study of Graves' ophthalmopathy and Graves' hyperthyroidism. The authors amplified TCR beta CDR3 regions, and they did so from RNA transcripts for repertoire sequencing. RT-PCR was first run with HTBI primers, then multiplex PCR in a second round. TCRdb independently ran MiXCR on the multiplex PCR reads; one entry per CDR3 protein. The table lists 740,000 or so distinct CDR3 sequences, around 40% of them singletons, with approximately 46% in the top ten. The sample was peripheral blood. All receptors derive from an adult man with Graves' ophthalmopathy.

This clonotype was observed a handful of times. The V gene is TRBV10-3, the J gene TRBJ1-1; 11 nucleotides agree with TRBD1. The V gene end was trimmed by 7 bases and the J gene end by 2 bases; junction bases not matched to a gene: 9. Germline V gene lookup returns CDR1 ENHRY and CDR2 SYGVKD. The CDR3 runs 16 residues. The CDR3 region has the DNA TGTGCCATCAATGGCCGGGACAGGGGGGAAAACACTGAAGCTTTCTTT. Translation: CAINGRDRGENTEAFF.

This clonotype was detected many times. The genes are TRBV20-1 and TRBJ2-7; D gene uncertain. The CDR3 consists of 10 residues. The germline CDR1 and CDR2 sequences are DFQATT and SNEGSKA (reference sequence). V lost 5 bases and J lost 4, with 6 bases in between. DNA of the CDR3: TGCAGTGCTGGAGCATACGAGCAGTACTTC. It is translated as CSAGAYEQYF.

This chain links TRBV29-1 with TRBJ2-5; 7 bases are a match to TRBD2. The germline gives CDR1 SQVTM, CDR2 ANQGSEA. This CDR3 spans 13 amino acids. The junction had 8 bases not matched to a gene; V was cut back by 5 bases and J by 5 bases. The CDR3 loop reads CSVPSGEGETQYF. DNA for the CDR3: TGCAGCGTTCCAAGCGGGGAAGGGGAGACCCAGTACTTC.

The CDR3 DNA reads as TGTGCCAGCAGTCACAGGGGGCGGGACACTGAAGCTTTCTTT. It translates to CASSHRGRDTEAFF. V gene TRBV2 combines with J gene TRBJ1-1; TRBD1 aligns across 9 bases. CDR1 SNHLY and CDR2 FYNNEI come from the germline V gene. The length of the CDR3 is 14 residues. V lost 5 bases to trimming and J lost 3 bases; unmatched junction nucleotides: 4.